This T cell receptor (beta chain) was documented in a study of glioma-infiltrating T cells. Germline V gene data show CDR1 as SGHNT and CDR2 as YYREEE (reference sequence). This CDR3 comprises 15 residues. V gave up 4 bases and J gave up 11 bases; unmatched junction bases: 17. Note on this clonotype: Its antigen is not known. A much larger clone differs from this one at a single base, so this may be a read error.

Study-level points and caveats: Gliomas, especially low-grade, showed above-expected tissue-blood divergence; non-neoplastic patients showed below.

Amplification of TCR alpha and beta CDR3 regions from RNA used iRepertoire nested multiplex PCR. Input was roughly 100-450 ng of tissue mRNA or PBMC total RNA. MiXCR, run by TCRdb on the multiplex PCR reads, gives a single entry per CDR3 protein. The repertoire has fewer than 200,000 distinct CDR3 sequences, approximately 30% of them found once; the top ten carry around 20%. Material for sequencing was glioma tissue, nonneoplastic brain tissue, or PBMCs (not recorded which). The rearrangement links TRBV5-4 to TRBJ2-5, with 7 bases that match TRBD2. The clonotype originates from a human donor with low-grade glioma or glioblastoma, undergoing nonglioma brain surgery, or in good health (not recorded which). In nucleotides, the CDR3 is TGTGCCAGCAGCCACGCCGGGACTAACTCCTACGATCAGTACTTC. Its translation: CASSHAGTNSYDQYF.